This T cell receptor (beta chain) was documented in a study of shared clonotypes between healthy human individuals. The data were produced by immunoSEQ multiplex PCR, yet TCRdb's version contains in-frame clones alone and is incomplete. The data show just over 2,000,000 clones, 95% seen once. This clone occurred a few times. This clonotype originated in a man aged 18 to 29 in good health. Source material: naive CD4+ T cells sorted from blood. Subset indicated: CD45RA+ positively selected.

The DNA of the CDR3 is TGTGCCAGTAGTATCGTAAGGACCACAGATACGCAGTATTTT. It translates to CASSIVRTTDTQYF. The V gene is TRBV19, the J gene TRBJ2-3; D is undetermined. The CDR3 spans 14 residues. Germline lookup yields CDR1 LNHDA and CDR2 SQIVND (reference sequence). Deletions cut 3 bases from V and 2 bases from J, with 9 bases between.